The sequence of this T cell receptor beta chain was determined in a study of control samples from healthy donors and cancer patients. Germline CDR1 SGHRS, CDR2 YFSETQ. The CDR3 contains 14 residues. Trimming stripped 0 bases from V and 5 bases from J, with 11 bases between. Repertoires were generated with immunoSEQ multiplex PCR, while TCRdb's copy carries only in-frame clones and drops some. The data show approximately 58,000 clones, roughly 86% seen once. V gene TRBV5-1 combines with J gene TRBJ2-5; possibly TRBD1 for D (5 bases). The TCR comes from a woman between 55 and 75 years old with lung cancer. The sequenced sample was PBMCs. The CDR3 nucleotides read TGCGCCAGCAGCTTGGAAGGGGTCTCGGAGACCCAGTACTTC. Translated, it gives CASSLEGVSETQYF.